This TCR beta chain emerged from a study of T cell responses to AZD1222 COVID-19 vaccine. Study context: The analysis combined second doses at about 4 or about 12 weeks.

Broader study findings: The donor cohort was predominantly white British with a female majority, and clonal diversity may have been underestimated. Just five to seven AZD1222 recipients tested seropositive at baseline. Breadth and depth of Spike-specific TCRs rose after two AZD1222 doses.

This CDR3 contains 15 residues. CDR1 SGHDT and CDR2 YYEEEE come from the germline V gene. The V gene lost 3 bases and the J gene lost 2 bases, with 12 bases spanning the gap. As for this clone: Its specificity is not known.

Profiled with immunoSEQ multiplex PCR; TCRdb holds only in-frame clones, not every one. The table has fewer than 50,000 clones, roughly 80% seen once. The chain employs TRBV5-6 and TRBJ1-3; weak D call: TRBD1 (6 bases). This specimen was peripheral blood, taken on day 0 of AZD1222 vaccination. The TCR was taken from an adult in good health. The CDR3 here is CASSSATGAGNTIYF. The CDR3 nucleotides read TGTGCCAGCAGCTCGGCGACAGGAGCTGGAAACACCATATATTTT.